A selection of T cell receptor beta chains follows, all from one sample in a study of CD8 T cells in Susac syndrome. TCRdb reanalysed the immunoSEQ multiplex PCR reads using MiXCR and keeps one entry per CDR3 protein. The table has 100,000 to 150,000 distinct CDR3 sequences, over 85% seen once. Sample: CD8+ T cells from PBMCs. The receptors originated from a human donor with Susac syndrome. Both conserved end residues are part of each CDR3. The order of the fields is clone size, J gene, D gene, V gene, CDR3 protein, CDR3 DNA. D genes are given only for firm matches. Rows give clone size only sometimes, using once, few, many, or a class for an expanded clone.

NA | TRBJ1-1 | NA | TRBV21-1 | CATGGWNTEAFF | TGTGCCACCGGGGGCTGGAACACTGAAGCTTTCTTT
NA | TRBJ2-7 | NA | TRBV13 | CASSPRDGSYEQYF | TGTGCCAGCAGCCCCCGGGACGGCTCCTACGAGCAGTACTTC
NA | TRBJ2-4 | NA | TRBV12-3/TRBV12-4 | CASRGVAKNIQYF | TGTGCCAGCAGGGGTGTTGCCAAAAACATTCAGTACTTC
NA | TRBJ2-5 | NA | TRBV7-8 | CASSPIDETQYF | TGTGCCAGCAGCCCGATCGATGAGACCCAGTACTTC
NA | TRBJ1-1 | NA | TRBV7-8 | CASSQGSFTEAFF | TGTGCCAGCAGCCAAGGTTCCTTCACTGAAGCTTTCTTT
NA | TRBJ1-6 | TRBD1 | TRBV6-1 | CASLDREHSPLHF | TGTGCCAGCTTGGACAGGGAACATTCACCCCTCCACTTT
NA | TRBJ2-7 | TRBD2 | TRBV6-6 | CASSPPREGRYEQYF | TGTGCCAGCAGTCCCCCGCGGGAGGGCCGGTACGAGCAGTACTTC
NA | TRBJ1-1 | TRBD1 | TRBV9 | CASSGTGAFGTEAFF | TGTGCCAGCAGCGGCACAGGGGCTTTCGGCACTGAAGCTTTCTTT
NA | TRBJ1-5 | NA | TRBV27 | CARQTGSNQPQHF | TGTGCCAGACAAACCGGGTCCAATCAGCCCCAGCATTTT
NA | TRBJ2-7 | TRBD1 | TRBV11-2 | CASAGGQGAYEQYF | TGTGCCAGCGCGGGGGGACAGGGGGCCTACGAGCAGTACTTC
NA | TRBJ1-5 | NA | TRBV19 | CASSMDLQPQHF | TGTGCCAGTAGTATGGATTTGCAGCCCCAGCATTTT
NA | TRBJ2-7 | NA | TRBV7-9 | CASTNGNRGLYEQYF | TGTGCCAGCACGAACGGCAACAGGGGACTCTACGAGCAGTACTTC
NA | TRBJ2-2 | TRBD2 | TRBV7-9 | CASSFPGLAANTGELFF | TGTGCCAGCAGCTTTCCCGGACTAGCGGCCAACACCGGGGAGCTGTTTTTT
NA | TRBJ1-1 | TRBD1 | TRBV12-3/TRBV12-4 | CASSPLAGGPEAFF | TGTGCCAGCAGTCCGCTAGCAGGGGGCCCTGAAGCTTTCTTT
NA | TRBJ2-1 | TRBD2 | TRBV4-3 | CASSHLAGNSNEQFF | TGCGCCAGCAGCCATCTAGCGGGAAACTCCAATGAGCAGTTCTTC
NA | TRBJ2-4 | TRBD1 | TRBV12-3/TRBV12-4 | CASSSRQGVVQNIQYF | TGTGCCAGCAGTTCTCGACAGGGGGTAGTCCAAAACATTCAGTACTTC
NA | TRBJ2-2 | NA | TRBV11-3 | CASSSRTSANTGELFF | TGTGCCAGCAGCAGTAGGACGTCAGCGAACACCGGGGAGCTGTTTTTT
NA | TRBJ2-1 | TRBD2 | TRBV11-1 | CASSWNSGRAPFF | TGTGCCAGCAGCTGGAATAGCGGGAGGGCCCCGTTCTTC
few | TRBJ2-5 | NA | TRBV20-1 | CSAEPTGEETQYF | TGCAGTGCTGAGCCAACCGGGGAAGAGACCCAGTACTTC
NA | TRBJ2-4 | NA | TRBV5-6 | CASEGQTQNIQYF | TGTGCCAGCGAGGGACAAACACAAAACATTCAGTACTTC
NA | TRBJ2-3 | NA | TRBV30 | CAWSWGSDTDTQYF | TGTGCCTGGAGTTGGGGGAGCGACACAGATACGCAGTATTTT
NA | TRBJ2-5 | NA | TRBV11-2 | CASSNTGTQYF | TGTGCCAGCAGCAATACGGGGACCCAGTACTTC
NA | TRBJ2-5 | TRBD2 | TRBV9 | CASSAPGLEETQYF | TGTGCCAGCAGCGCGCCGGGACTAGAAGAGACCCAGTACTTC
NA | TRBJ1-1 | NA | TRBV12-3/TRBV12-4 | CAGSTRDTEAFF | TGTGCCGGCAGTACACGGGACACTGAAGCTTTCTTT
NA | TRBJ2-1 | NA | TRBV28 | CASSLDYNEQFF | TGTGCCAGCAGCCTTGATTACAATGAGCAGTTCTTC
NA | TRBJ2-1 | TRBD2 | TRBV2 | CASSSLAVSSYNEQFF | TGTGCCAGCAGTTCTCTAGCGGTGAGCTCCTACAATGAGCAGTTCTTC
NA | TRBJ2-2 | NA | TRBV15 | CATSRDQGNTGELFF | TGTGCCACCAGCAGAGATCAAGGGAATACCGGGGAGCTGTTTTTT
NA | TRBJ2-7 | NA | TRBV19 | CASSPSLGLGTYEQYF | TGTGCCAGTAGCCCATCTCTGGGACTTGGAACCTACGAGCAGTACTTC
NA | TRBJ1-2 | TRBD1 | TRBV25-1 | CAGQGAEGYTF | TGTGCCGGACAGGGGGCAGAAGGCTACACCTTC
NA | TRBJ1-5 | TRBD1 | TRBV27 | CASSLGGQVGISQPQHF | TGTGCCAGCAGTTTAGGGGGACAGGTCGGCATCTCGCAGCCCCAGCATTTT
NA | TRBJ1-2 | NA | TRBV5-4 | CASSYGRSYGYTF | TGTGCCAGCAGCTACGGGCGGAGCTATGGCTACACCTTC